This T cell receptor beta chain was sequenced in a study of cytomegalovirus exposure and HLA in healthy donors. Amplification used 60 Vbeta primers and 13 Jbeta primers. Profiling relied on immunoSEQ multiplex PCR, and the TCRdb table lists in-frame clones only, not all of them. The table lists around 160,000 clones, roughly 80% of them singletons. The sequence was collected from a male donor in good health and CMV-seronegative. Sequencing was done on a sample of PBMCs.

CDR3 sequence: CASSLLGTENTEAFF. For the CDR3, the DNA is TGTGCCAGCAGCTTATTAGGGACAGAGAACACTGAAGCTTTCTTT. The chain carries TRBV11-2 and TRBJ1-1; 7 bases are a match to TRBD1. The germline CDR1 and CDR2 sequences are SGHAT and FQNNGV. The ends lost 2 bases at V and 1 base at J; junction bases unmatched: 4. The CDR3 runs 15 residues.